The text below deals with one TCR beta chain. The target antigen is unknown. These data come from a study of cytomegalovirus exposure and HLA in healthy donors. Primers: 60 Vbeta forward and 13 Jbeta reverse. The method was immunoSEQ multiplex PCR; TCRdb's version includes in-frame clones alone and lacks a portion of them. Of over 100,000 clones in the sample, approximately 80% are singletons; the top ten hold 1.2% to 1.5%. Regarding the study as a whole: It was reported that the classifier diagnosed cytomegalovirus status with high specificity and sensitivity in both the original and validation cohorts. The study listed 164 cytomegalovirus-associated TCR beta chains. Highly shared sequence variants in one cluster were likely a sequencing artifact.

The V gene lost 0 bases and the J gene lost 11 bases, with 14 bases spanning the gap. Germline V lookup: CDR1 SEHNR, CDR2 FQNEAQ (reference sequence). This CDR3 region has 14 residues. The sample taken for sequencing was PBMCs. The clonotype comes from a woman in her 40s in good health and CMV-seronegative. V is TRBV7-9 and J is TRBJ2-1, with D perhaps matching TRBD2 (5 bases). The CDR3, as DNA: TGTGCCAGCAGCTTAGCGGTTTCAGAGGGAAAGCAGTTCTTC. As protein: CASSLAVSEGKQFF.